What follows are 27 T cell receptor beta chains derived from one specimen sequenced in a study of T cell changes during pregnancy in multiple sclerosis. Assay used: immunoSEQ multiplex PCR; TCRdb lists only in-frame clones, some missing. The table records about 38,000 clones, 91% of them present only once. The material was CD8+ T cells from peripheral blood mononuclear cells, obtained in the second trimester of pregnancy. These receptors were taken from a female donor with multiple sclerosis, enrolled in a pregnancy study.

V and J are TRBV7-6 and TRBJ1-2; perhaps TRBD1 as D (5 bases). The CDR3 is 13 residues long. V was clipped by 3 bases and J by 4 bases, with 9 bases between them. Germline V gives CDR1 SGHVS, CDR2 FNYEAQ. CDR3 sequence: CASSFGGGYGYTF. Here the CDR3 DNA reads TGTGCCAGCAGCTTTGGGGGGGGCTATGGCTACACCTTC. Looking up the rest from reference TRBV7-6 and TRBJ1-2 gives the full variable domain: GAGVSQSPRYKVTKRGQDVALRCDPISGHVSLYWYRQALGQGPEFLTYFNYEAQQDKSGLPNDRFSAERPEGSISTLTIQRTEQRDSAMYRCASSFGGGYGYTFGSGTRLTVV.

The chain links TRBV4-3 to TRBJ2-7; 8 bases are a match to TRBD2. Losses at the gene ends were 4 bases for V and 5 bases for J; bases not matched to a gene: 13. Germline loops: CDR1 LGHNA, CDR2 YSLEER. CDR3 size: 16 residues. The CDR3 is CASSPGGAGGVDEQYF. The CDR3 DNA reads TGCGCCAGCAGCCCAGGCGGGGCGGGGGGCGTAGACGAGCAGTACTTC.

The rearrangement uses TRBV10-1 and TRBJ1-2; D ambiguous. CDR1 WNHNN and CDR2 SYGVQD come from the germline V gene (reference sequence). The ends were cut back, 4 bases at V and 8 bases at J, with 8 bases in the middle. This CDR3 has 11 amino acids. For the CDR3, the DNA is TGCGCCAGCAGTGCAAATCGGGGCTACACCTTC. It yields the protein CASSANRGYTF.

In DNA, the CDR3 is TGCAGCGTTGAAGATCGGACGACAGGGAACTATGGCTACACCTTC. This translates into CSVEDRTTGNYGYTF. The V call is TRBV29-1, the J call TRBJ1-2; 7 bases map to TRBD1. The CDR3 totals 15 residues. Germline CDR1 reads SQVTM; CDR2 reads ANQGSEA. The V segment lost 0 bases and the J segment 2 bases; nucleotides outside the gene matches: 6. Variable domain in full (rest from reference TRBV29-1 and TRBJ1-2): SAVISQKPSRDICQRGTSLTIQCQVDSQVTMMFWYRQQPGQSLTLIATANQGSEATYESGFVIDKFPISRPNLTFSTLTVSNMSPEDSSIYLCSVEDRTTGNYGYTFGSGTRLTVV.

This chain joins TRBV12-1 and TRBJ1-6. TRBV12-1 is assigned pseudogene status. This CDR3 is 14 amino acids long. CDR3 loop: CASSPTKEGSPLHF. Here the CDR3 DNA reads TGTGCCAGCAGCCCAACTAAAGAAGGCTCACCCCTCCACTTT.

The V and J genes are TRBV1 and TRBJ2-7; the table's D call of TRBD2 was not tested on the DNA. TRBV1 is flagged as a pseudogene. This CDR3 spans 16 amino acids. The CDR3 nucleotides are TGCACCAGCAGCCAAGAGAAGGAGACGGGAGTGAACGAGCAGTACTTC. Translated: CTSSQEKETGVNEQYF.

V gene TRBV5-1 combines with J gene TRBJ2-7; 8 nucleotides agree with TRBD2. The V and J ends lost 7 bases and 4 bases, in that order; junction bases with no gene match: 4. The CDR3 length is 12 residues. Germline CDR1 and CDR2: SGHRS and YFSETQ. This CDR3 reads CASAAGGYEQYF. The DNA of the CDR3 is TGCGCCAGCGCGGCGGGGGGATACGAGCAGTACTTC.

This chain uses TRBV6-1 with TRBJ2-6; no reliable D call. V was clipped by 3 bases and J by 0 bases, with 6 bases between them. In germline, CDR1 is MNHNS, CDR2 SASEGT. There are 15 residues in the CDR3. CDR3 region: CASSDEHSGANVLTF. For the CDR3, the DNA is TGTGCCAGCAGTGATGAGCACTCTGGGGCCAACGTCCTGACTTTC.

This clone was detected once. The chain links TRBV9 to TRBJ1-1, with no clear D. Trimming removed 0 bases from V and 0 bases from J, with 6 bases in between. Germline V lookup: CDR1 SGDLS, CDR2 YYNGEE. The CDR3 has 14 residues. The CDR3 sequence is CASSVARMNTEAFF. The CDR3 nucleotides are TGTGCCAGCAGCGTAGCCAGGATGAACACTGAAGCTTTCTTT.

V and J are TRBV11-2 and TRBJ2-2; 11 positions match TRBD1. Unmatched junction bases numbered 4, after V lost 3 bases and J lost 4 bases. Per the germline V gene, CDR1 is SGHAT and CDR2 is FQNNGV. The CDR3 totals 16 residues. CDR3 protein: CASSFGTGGGTGELFF. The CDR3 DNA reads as TGTGCCAGCAGCTTTGGGACAGGGGGGGGCACCGGGGAGCTGTTTTTT.

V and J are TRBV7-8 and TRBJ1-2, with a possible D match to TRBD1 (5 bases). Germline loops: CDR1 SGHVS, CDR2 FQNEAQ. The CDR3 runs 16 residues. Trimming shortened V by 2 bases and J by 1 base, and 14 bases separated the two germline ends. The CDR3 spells CASSLIQGWDNYGYTF. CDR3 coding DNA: TGTGCCAGCAGCTTAATTCAGGGATGGGATAACTATGGCTACACCTTC.

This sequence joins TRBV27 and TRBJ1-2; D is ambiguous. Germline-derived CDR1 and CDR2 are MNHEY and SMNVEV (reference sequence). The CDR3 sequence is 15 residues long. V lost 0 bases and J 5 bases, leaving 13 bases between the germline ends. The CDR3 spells CASSLSPPSNYGYTF. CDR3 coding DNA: TGTGCCAGCAGTTTATCGCCCCCGAGTAATTATGGCTACACCTTC.

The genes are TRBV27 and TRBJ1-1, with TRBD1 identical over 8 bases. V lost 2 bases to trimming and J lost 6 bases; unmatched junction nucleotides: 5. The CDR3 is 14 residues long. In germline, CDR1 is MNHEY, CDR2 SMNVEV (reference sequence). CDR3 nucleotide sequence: TGTGCCAGCAGTTTAGGCGCAGGGGGCCCTGAAGCTTTCTTT. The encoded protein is CASSLGAGGPEAFF.

The CDR3 spells CASSWPGNYGYTF. The CDR3 DNA is TGTGCCAGCAGTTGGCCAGGGAACTATGGCTACACCTTC. The genes are TRBV28 and TRBJ1-2; D may be TRBD1 (5 bases). Germline V gene data show CDR1 as MDHEN and CDR2 as SYDVKM. Trimming pared 4 bases from V and 2 bases from J, leaving 8 bases between. The CDR3 is made up of 13 amino acids.

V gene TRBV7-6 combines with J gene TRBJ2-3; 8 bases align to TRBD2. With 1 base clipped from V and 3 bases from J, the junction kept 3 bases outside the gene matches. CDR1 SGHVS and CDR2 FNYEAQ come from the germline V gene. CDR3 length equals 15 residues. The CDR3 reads CASSLVGGATDTQYF. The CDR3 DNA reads TGTGCCAGCAGCTTAGTCGGGGGGGCAACAGATACGCAGTATTTT. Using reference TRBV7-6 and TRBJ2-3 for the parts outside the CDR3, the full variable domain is GAGVSQSPRYKVTKRGQDVALRCDPISGHVSLYWYRQALGQGPEFLTYFNYEAQQDKSGLPNDRFSAERPEGSISTLTIQRTEQRDSAMYRCASSLVGGATDTQYFGPGTRLTVL.

This chain's CDR3 is CATRLGGNTEAFF. As DNA, the CDR3 is TGTGCCACCCGTCTGGGGGGGAACACTGAAGCTTTCTTT. The V gene is TRBV2, the J gene TRBJ1-1, with TRBD1 as a possible D gene (5 bases). The CDR3 runs 13 residues. The V end was cut by 10 bases, the J end by 1 base, with 13 bases between. Germline V CDR1 and CDR2: SNHLY, FYNNEI.

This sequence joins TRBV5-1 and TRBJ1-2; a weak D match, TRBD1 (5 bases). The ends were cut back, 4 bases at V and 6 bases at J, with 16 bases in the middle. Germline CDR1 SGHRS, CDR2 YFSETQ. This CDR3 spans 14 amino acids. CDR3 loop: CASSPGGGADGYTF. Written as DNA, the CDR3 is TGCGCCAGCAGCCCGGGGGGAGGGGCGGATGGCTACACCTTC.

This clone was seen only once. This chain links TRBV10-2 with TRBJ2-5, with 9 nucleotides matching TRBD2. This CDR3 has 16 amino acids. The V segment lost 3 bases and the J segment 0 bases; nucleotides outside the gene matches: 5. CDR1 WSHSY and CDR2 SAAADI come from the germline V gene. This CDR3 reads CASSDGGGAYQETQYF. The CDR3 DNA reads TGCGCCAGCAGTGACGGCGGGGGGGCGTACCAAGAGACCCAGTACTTC.

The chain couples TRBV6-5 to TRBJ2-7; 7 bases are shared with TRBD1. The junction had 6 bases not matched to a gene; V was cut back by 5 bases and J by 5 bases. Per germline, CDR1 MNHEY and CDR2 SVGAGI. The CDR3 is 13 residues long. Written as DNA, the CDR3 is TGTGCCAGCAGTATCGACAGGGCCGACGAGCAGTACTTC. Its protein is CASSIDRADEQYF.

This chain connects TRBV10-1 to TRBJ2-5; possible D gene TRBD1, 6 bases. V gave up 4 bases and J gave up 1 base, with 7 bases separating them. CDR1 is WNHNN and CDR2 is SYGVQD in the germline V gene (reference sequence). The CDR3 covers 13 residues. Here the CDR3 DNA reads TGCGCCAGCAGTGGGGACACCCAAGAGACCCAGTACTTC. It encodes CASSGDTQETQYF.

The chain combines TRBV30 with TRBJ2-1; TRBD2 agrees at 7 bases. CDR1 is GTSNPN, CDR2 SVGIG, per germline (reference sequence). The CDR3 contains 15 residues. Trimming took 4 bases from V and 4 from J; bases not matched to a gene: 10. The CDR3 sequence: CAWTGGSNKYNEQFF. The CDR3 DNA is TGTGCCTGGACCGGGGGGTCCAATAAATACAATGAGCAGTTCTTC.

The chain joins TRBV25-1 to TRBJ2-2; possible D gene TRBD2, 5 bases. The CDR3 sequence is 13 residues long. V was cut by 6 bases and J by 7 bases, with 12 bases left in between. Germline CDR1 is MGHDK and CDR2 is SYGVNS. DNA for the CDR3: TGTGCCAGCAGCCAACTAGATGGCGGGGAGCTGTTTTTT. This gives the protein CASSQLDGGELFF. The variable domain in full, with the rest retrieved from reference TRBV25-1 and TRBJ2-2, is EADIYQTPRYLVIGTGKKITLECSQTMGHDKMYWYQQDPGMELHLIHYSYGVNSTEKGDLSSESTVSRIRTEHFPLTLESARPSHTSQYLCASSQLDGGELFFGEGSRLTVL.

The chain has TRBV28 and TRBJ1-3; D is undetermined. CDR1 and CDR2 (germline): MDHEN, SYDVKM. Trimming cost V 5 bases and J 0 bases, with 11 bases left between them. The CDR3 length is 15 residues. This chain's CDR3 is CASSEVPSSGNTIYF. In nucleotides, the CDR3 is TGTGCCAGCAGTGAGGTTCCGAGCTCTGGAAACACCATATATTTT.

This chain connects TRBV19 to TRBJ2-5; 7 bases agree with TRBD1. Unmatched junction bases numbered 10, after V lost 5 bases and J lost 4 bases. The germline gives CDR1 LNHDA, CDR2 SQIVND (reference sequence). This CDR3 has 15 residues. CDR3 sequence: CASSPSPGQRETQYF. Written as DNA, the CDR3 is TGTGCCAGTAGTCCATCGCCGGGACAGCGAGAGACCCAGTACTTC. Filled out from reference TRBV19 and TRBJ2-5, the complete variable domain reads DGGITQSPKYLFRKEGQNVTLSCEQNLNHDAMYWYRQDPGQGLRLIYYSQIVNDFQKGDIAEGYSVSREKKESFPLTVTSAQKNPTAFYLCASSPSPGQRETQYFGPGTRLLVL.

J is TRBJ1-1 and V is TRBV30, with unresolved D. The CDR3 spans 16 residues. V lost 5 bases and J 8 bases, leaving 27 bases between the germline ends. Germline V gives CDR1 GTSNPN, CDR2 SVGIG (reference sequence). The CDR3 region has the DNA TGTGCCTGGTCTAGCATACCCACGGTTCGGGATGAGGAAGCTTTCTTT. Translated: CAWSSIPTVRDEEAFF.

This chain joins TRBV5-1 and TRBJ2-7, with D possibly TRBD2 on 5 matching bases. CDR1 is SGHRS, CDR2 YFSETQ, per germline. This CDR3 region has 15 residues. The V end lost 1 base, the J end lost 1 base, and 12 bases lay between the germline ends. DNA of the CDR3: TGCGCCAGCAGCTTGCTGGACTCCCCATCCTACGAGCAGTACTTC. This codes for CASSLLDSPSYEQYF.

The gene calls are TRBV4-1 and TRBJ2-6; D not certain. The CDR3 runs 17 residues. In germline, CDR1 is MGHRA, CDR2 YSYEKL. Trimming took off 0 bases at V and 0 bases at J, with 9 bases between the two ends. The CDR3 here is CASSQDELLSGANVLTF. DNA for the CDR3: TGCGCCAGCAGCCAAGATGAACTCCTCTCTGGGGCCAACGTCCTGACTTTC.